This T cell receptor (beta chain) was captured by sequencing in a study of cytomegalovirus exposure and HLA in healthy donors. This PCR relied on a set of 60 Vbeta primers and 13 Jbeta primers. Clones were read by immunoSEQ multiplex PCR, and TCRdb kept only the in-frame ones, dropping some. The sample shows about 120,000 clones, around 78% of them seen only once. Details on this clone: Its target is not known.

Germline CDR1 and CDR2: SGHRS and YFSETQ. The trim removed 7 bases at V and 2 bases at J, leaving 14 bases unmatched. The CDR3 runs 17 residues. Study outcomes and limitations: Apparent HLA restriction characterized most CMV-associated TCR beta chains in a later analysis. A prior analysis recorded that most TCR beta V segments were productive about 87% or about 30% of the time.

The chain recombines TRBV5-1 with TRBJ2-2, with 7 bases identical to TRBD1. The sequence came from a woman aged 40 to 50 in good health and CMV-seronegative. Material for sequencing was PBMCs. CDR3 sequence reads: CASSRTGASINTGELFF. The CDR3 coding sequence is TGCGCCAGCTCTAGAACAGGGGCCTCTATAAACACCGGGGAGCTGTTTTTT.